This T cell receptor beta chain was sequenced in a study of T cells of healthy individuals. MiXCR, run by TCRdb on the 5' RACE reads, gives a single entry per CDR3 protein. The sample has about 100,000 distinct CDR3 sequences, roughly a sixth seen once. With 1 base removed from V and 0 bases from J, the gap between germline ends came to 6 bases. Germline CDR1 is SQVTM and CDR2 is ANQGSEA. CDR3 length equals 13 residues. The table lists this clonotype with a few counts. The rearrangement links TRBV29-1 to TRBJ1-1; unclear D gene. The sequence came from a human donor in good health. In DNA, the CDR3 is TGCAGCGTTGAAGTGGGAGTGAACACTGAAGCTTTCTTT. This sequence encodes CSVEVGVNTEAFF.